The clone carrying this T cell receptor beta chain was seen more than once but under ten times. Its target is not known. TCRdb used MiXCR to reprocess the RT-PCR reads, holding one entry per CDR3 protein. Of more than 250,000 distinct CDR3 sequences in the sample, around a fifth were seen once. This specimen comes from a study of response to subunit inactivated influenza vaccine. Study findings and constraints: T cells newly recruited by each seasonal influenza vaccination are few, the authors suggested.

With 9 bases removed from V and 0 bases from J, the gap between germline ends came to 17 bases. There are 15 residues in the CDR3. The chain joins TRBV12-3 or TRBV12-4 to TRBJ1-2; D possibly corresponds to TRBD1 (5 bases). The clonotype was recovered from a man between 50 and 69 years old who received an inactivated influenza vaccine. The sequencing used PBMCs from blood, collected 21 months after vaccination. CDR3 region: CAREGTFATNYGYTF. DNA for the CDR3: TGTGCCAGAGAGGGGACTTTTGCTACTAACTATGGCTACACCTTC.